This is a list of T cell receptor beta chains from one sample in a study of cytomegalovirus exposure and HLA in healthy donors. Sequencing was performed with immunoSEQ multiplex PCR; in TCRdb, only in-frame clones are kept and a portion is missing. The table shows about 260,000 clones, with 84% occurring only once. Sequencing was done on a sample of PBMCs. All receptors come from a woman between 40 and 50 years old in good health and CMV-seropositive. Both conserved end residues are part of each CDR3.

J: TRBJ2-1
V: TRBV2
CDR3: CASSPTSGTYNEQFF

J: TRBJ2-5
V: TRBV19
CDR3: CASSISSGTETQYF

J: TRBJ2-5
V: TRBV19
CDR3: CASSPQLSSGRKTQYF

J: TRBJ1-1
V: TRBV6-5
CDR3: CASYRVFTEAFF

J: TRBJ2-6
V: TRBV11-3
CDR3: CASSLGLVSGANVLTF

J: TRBJ2-5
V: TRBV27
CDR3: CASSPKLAGIQETQYF

J: TRBJ1-5
V: TRBV19
CDR3: CASSIVTAGQNQPQHF

J: TRBJ1-5
V: TRBV18
CDR3: CASSPWDSNSNQPQHF

J: TRBJ2-1
V: TRBV5-1
CDR3: CASTHAGGSEQFF

J: TRBJ2-4
V: TRBV4-3
CDR3: CASSQDYPSGKNEKAKNIQYF

J: TRBJ2-1
V: TRBV19
CDR3: CASSISDRGLEQFF